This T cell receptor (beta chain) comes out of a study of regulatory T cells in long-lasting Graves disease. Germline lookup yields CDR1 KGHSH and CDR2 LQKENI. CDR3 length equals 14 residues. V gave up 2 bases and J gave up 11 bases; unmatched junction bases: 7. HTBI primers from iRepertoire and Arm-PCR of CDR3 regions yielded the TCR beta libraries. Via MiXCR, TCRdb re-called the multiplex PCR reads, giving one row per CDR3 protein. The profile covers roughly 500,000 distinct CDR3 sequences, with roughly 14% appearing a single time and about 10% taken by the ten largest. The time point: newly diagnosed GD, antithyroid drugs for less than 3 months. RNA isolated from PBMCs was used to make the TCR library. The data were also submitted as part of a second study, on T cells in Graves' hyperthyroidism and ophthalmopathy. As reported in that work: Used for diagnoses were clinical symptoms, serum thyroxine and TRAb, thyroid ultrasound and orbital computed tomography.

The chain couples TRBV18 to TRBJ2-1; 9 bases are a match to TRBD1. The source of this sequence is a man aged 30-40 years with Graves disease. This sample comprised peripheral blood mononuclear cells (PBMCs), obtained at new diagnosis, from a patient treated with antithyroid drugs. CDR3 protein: CASSPTGQGTKQFF. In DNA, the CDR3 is TGTGCCAGCTCACCAACGGGACAGGGTACGAAGCAGTTCTTC.